This TCR beta chain was retrieved from a study of CD8+CD57+ T cells in acquired aplastic anemia. Study as a whole: When averaged, DNA from sorted CD4+ and CD8+ cells came to approximately 3.2 ug. Approximately 10 million reads were obtained on average for healthy donor CD4+ cells.

Study observations and caveats: CD8+ Simpson's diversity did not differ significantly between patients and controls. Between patients and controls, about 31 CD8+ CDR3 sequences were found in common.

With respect to this clonotype: Its target is unknown.

The CDR3 has 15 amino acids. Germline V gene sequence: CDR1 MGHDK, CDR2 SYGVNS. V lost 6 bases to trimming and J lost 0 bases; unmatched junction nucleotides: 3. Genomic DNA, serving as template, underwent TCR beta VDJ and CDR3 profiling. TCRdb itself ran the reads through MiXCR, one entry per CDR3 protein. The repertoire includes about 110,000 distinct CDR3 sequences, 40% to 60% of them detected once, and approximately 32% sits in the top ten. Material for sequencing was sorted CD4+, CD8+, or CD8+CD57+ T cells (not recorded which) from PBMCs. The source of this sequence is a human donor in good health, serving as a control. This chain uses TRBV25-1 with TRBJ2-2; 8 bases are shared with TRBD2. The CDR3 region is CASRGRGANTGELFF. The CDR3 coding sequence is TGTGCCAGCAGGGGGCGGGGGGCGAACACCGGGGAGCTGTTTTTT.